This T cell receptor beta chain was observed in a study of blood T cell repertoires in COVID-19. Overall study context: The United States, Italy and Spain were the sources of the acute and convalescent COVID-19 samples. In each case, the material was cDNA or gDNA derived from T cells, B-cell-depleted T cells, or PBMCs.

Authors' methods: Estimation of nucleated cell counts relied on the amplification of reference gene primers. Repertoires were generated with immunoSEQ multiplex PCR, while TCRdb's copy carries only in-frame clones and drops some. V and J calls plus clone size are reproduced from that table; the DNA served to infer D and trimming. The sample has roughly 140,000 clones; 85% to 90% are singletons. Trimming stripped 7 bases from V and 2 bases from J, with 24 bases between. Germline-derived CDR1 and CDR2 are SNHLY and FYNNEI. CDR3 length: 17 amino acids. The V and J genes are TRBV2 and TRBJ2-7; a weak D match, TRBD2 (6 bases). The source of this sequence is a woman aged 60-75 years with active COVID-19. The sequencing sample was made of peripheral blood. The CDR3 DNA reads TGTGCCAGCACCCAAGGGACTTCCTTAAGGGCCACCTACGAGCAGTACTTC. It encodes CASTQGTSLRATYEQYF. The full variable domain, in which reference TRBV2 and TRBJ2-7 provide the parts outside the CDR3, is EPEVTQTPSHQVTQMGQEVILRCVPISNHLYFYWYRQILGQKVEFLVSFYNNEISEKSEIFDDQFSVERPDGSNFTLKIRSTKLEDSAMYFCASTQGTSLRATYEQYFGPGTRLTVT.